One sample yielded the 20 T cell receptor beta chains listed below, sequenced in a study of blood T cell repertoires in COVID-19. TCRdb's copy holds only in-frame clones and misses some; the assay was immunoSEQ multiplex PCR. The table has under 85,000 clones, about 89% seen once. Material for sequencing was peripheral blood. The receptors here all came from a man in his 70s with active or convalescent COVID-19.

The chain combines TRBV2 with TRBJ2-5; possibly TRBD1 for D (6 bases). Trimming shortened V by 9 bases and J by 5 bases, and 16 bases separated the two germline ends. From germline, CDR1 is SNHLY and CDR2 FYNNEI. The CDR3 length is 13 residues. The CDR3 sequence: CASTGSNKETQYF. DNA of the CDR3: TGTGCCAGTACAGGGTCTAATAAGGAGACCCAGTACTTC.

The chain couples TRBV30 to TRBJ2-1; TRBD1 might be the D (6 bases). V lost 5 bases and J 2 bases, leaving 13 bases between the germline ends. Germline CDR1 GTSNPN, CDR2 SVGIG (reference sequence). This CDR3 has 14 residues. CDR3 DNA: TGTGCCTGGCCCGGACAGAAAACCTACAATGAGCAGTTCTTC. Protein sequence: CAWPGQKTYNEQFF.

V gene TRBV27 combines with J gene TRBJ1-2; D possibly corresponds to TRBD1 (6 bases). Germline lookup yields CDR1 MNHEY and CDR2 SMNVEV (reference sequence). The CDR3 runs to 14 residues. Trimming cost V 0 bases and J 7 bases, with 12 bases left between them. CDR3 nucleotides: TGTGCCAGCAGTTTATCAAACAGGGTGATTGGCTACACCTTC. It encodes CASSLSNRVIGYTF.

The V gene is TRBV21-1, the J gene TRBJ2-1; the table calls TRBD2, which could not be checked here. TRBV21-1 is reported as a pseudogene. The CDR3 covers 18 residues. CDR3 loop: CASSKVLRSGTFMNEQFF. Written as DNA, the CDR3 is TGTGCCAGCAGCAAGGTTTTAAGGAGCGGGACTTTTATGAATGAGCAGTTCTTC.

The chain has TRBV5-4 and TRBJ2-7; 11 bases align to TRBD1. This CDR3 is built from 16 residues. The ends lost 4 bases at V and 4 bases at J; junction bases unmatched: 10. The germline gives CDR1 SGHNT, CDR2 YYREEE (reference sequence). The DNA for the CDR3 is TGTGCCAGCAGCGAGCAGACCGGGACAGGGGGGTACGAGCAGTACTTC. Its protein is CASSEQTGTGGYEQYF.

The V gene is TRBV7-9, the J gene TRBJ2-3; D is possibly TRBD1 (5 bases). The germline CDR1 and CDR2 sequences are SEHNR and FQNEAQ (reference sequence). The CDR3 has 15 amino acids. The V gene lost 7 bases and the J gene lost 1 base, with 15 bases spanning the gap. CDR3 in DNA: TGTGCCAGCACTCCCCAGGGTTTTGGCACAGATACGCAGTATTTT. This codes for CASTPQGFGTDTQYF.

The V call is TRBV11-3, the J call TRBJ1-6; maybe TRBD1 (6 bases). The V gene's germline CDR1 is SGHNT and CDR2 YENEEA. V gave up 5 bases and J gave up 6 bases, with 8 bases separating them. The CDR3 is 13 amino acids. The CDR3 region is CASSAGANSPLHF. The CDR3 DNA reads TGTGCCAGCAGCGCGGGGGCTAATTCACCCCTCCACTTT.

The chain uses TRBV5-5 and TRBJ2-1; 7 nucleotides align to TRBD2. Germline V gene sequence: CDR1 SGHKS, CDR2 YYEKEE (reference sequence). There are 15 residues in the CDR3. The V and J ends lost 4 bases and 7 bases, in that order; junction bases with no gene match: 11. As DNA, the CDR3 is TGTGCCAGCAGCGCCTGGGGCGGGAGTCCAAATGAGCAGTTCTTC. It is translated as CASSAWGGSPNEQFF.

The rearrangement links TRBV10-3 to TRBJ1-4; 7 bases match TRBD1. Looked up from germline, CDR1 is ENHRY and CDR2 is SYGVKD. V was clipped by 5 bases and J by 0 bases; unmatched bases: 9. CDR3 length: 17 residues. The CDR3 spells CAISPKAGGTTNEKLFF. The CDR3 nucleotides read TGTGCCATCAGTCCGAAAGCAGGGGGAACAACTAATGAAAAACTGTTTTTT.

This chain joins TRBV11-3 and TRBJ2-1; a possible D gene is TRBD2 (6 bases). Germline V CDR1 and CDR2: SGHNT, YENEEA. The CDR3 is 13 residues long. The V end was cut by 6 bases, the J end by 7 bases, with 13 bases between. The CDR3 coding sequence is TGTGCCAGCAGTTACGGGAGAGGAAATGAGCAGTTCTTC. Encoded protein: CASSYGRGNEQFF.

This chain uses TRBV6-1 with TRBJ2-3; TRBD2 matches 7 bases. Trimming cost V 3 bases and J 2 bases; bases outside gene matches: 11. This CDR3 is 17 amino acids long. Germline CDR1 and CDR2: MNHNS and SASEGT. The CDR3 protein is CASSDIIGDYSTDTQYF. In DNA form, the CDR3 reads TGTGCCAGCAGTGATATCATTGGGGACTACTCCACAGATACGCAGTATTTT.

The genes are TRBV7-9 and TRBJ1-1; 9 bases map to TRBD1. The CDR3 loop spans 15 amino acids. Germline trimming cut 5 bases from V and 5 bases from J; bases unmatched to any gene: 9. Germline CDR1 and CDR2: SEHNR and FQNEAQ (reference sequence). The CDR3 bases are TGTGCCAGCAGCGCAATACAGGGGGCGGGGACTGAAGCTTTCTTT. This sequence encodes CASSAIQGAGTEAFF.

The chain combines TRBV3-1 (or the pseudogene TRBV3-2) with TRBJ2-7; D uncertain. This CDR3 has 15 amino acids. The germline V and J ends were trimmed by 6 bases and 0 bases, with 15 bases remaining between them. CDR1 and CDR2 from the germline V gene are LGHDT and YNNKEL (reference sequence). The CDR3 protein is CASRAGTAASYEQYF. DNA of the CDR3: TGTGCCAGCAGAGCAGGCACAGCCGCCTCCTACGAGCAGTACTTC.

The J gene is TRBJ2-1, the V gene TRBV24-1; 7 bases are shared with TRBD2. Germline assignment: CDR1 KGHDR and CDR2 SFDVKD. The CDR3 totals 15 residues. Losses at the gene ends were 3 bases for V and 9 bases for J; bases not matched to a gene: 10. CDR3 sequence (DNA): TGTGCCACCAGTGATCCTACTCCGGGAGGCGGTGAGCAGTTCTTC. This translates into CATSDPTPGGGEQFF.

The genes are TRBV28 and TRBJ2-7; the D gene is possibly TRBD2 (6 bases). Germline assignment: CDR1 MDHEN and CDR2 SYDVKM. Trimming took 8 bases from V and 3 from J, leaving 17 bases between them. The CDR3 totals 14 residues. The CDR3 is CASRAGTGIYEQYF. In DNA form, the CDR3 reads TGTGCCAGCCGGGCGGGGACGGGTATCTACGAGCAGTACTTC.

The chain employs TRBV6-1 and TRBJ1-4; 9 bases agree with TRBD1. The V segment lost 1 base and the J segment 11 bases; nucleotides outside the gene matches: 8. CDR3 length: 15 residues. In germline, CDR1 is MNHNS, CDR2 SASEGT. CDR3 residues: CASSEGDRGTRKLFF. The CDR3 DNA sequence: TGTGCCAGCAGTGAAGGTGACAGGGGGACTCGGAAACTGTTTTTT.

J is TRBJ1-2 and V is TRBV19; D is unclear. The CDR3 runs 15 residues. CDR1 is LNHDA and CDR2 is SQIVND in the germline V gene (reference sequence). V was clipped by 9 bases and J by 0 bases, with 17 bases between them. The chain's CDR3 is CASANPGLANYGYTF. The CDR3 nucleotides are TGTGCCAGCGCCAATCCAGGACTAGCTAACTATGGCTACACCTTC. The full variable domain, in which reference TRBV19 and TRBJ1-2 provide the parts outside the CDR3, is DGGITQSPKYLFRKEGQNVTLSCEQNLNHDAMYWYRQDPGQGLRLIYYSQIVNDFQKGDIAEGYSVSREKKESFPLTVTSAQKNPTAFYLCASANPGLANYGYTFGSGTRLTVV.

V gene TRBV18 combines with J gene TRBJ1-1; D might be TRBD1 (6 bases). Germline lookup yields CDR1 KGHSH and CDR2 LQKENI. V was pared by 3 bases and J by 1 base, with 9 bases between. The CDR3 is 14 residues long. CDR3 in DNA: TGTGCCAGCTCACCCCCGGGACAGAACACTGAAGCTTTCTTT. Translating gives CASSPPGQNTEAFF. The full variable domain, with the rest looked up from reference TRBV18 and TRBJ1-1, is NAGVMQNPRHLVRRRGQEARLRCSPMKGHSHVYWYRQLPEEGLKFMVYLQKENIIDESGMPKERFSAEFPKEGPSILRIQQVVRGDSAAYFCASSPPGQNTEAFFGQGTRLTVV.

In nucleotides, the CDR3 is TGTGCCTGGAGGGCGGTGAATAACTATGGCTACACCTTC. It is translated as CAWRAVNNYGYTF. This chain joins TRBV30 and TRBJ1-2; D ambiguous. The germline gives CDR1 GTSNPN, CDR2 SVGIG (reference sequence). Trimming pared 3 bases from V and 1 base from J, leaving 9 bases between. The CDR3 is 13 residues long.

The chain carries TRBV28 and TRBJ2-7; the D gene is possibly TRBD1 (5 bases). From germline, CDR1 is MDHEN and CDR2 SYDVKM. V lost 3 bases, J lost 6 bases, and 12 bases lay in between. This CDR3 spans 13 amino acids. CDR3 amino acids: CASSFRRQGEQYF. In nucleotides, the CDR3 is TGTGCCAGCAGTTTTCGCAGGCAGGGCGAGCAGTACTTC. The full variable domain, completed using reference TRBV28 and TRBJ2-7, is DVKVTQSSRYLVKRTGEKVFLECVQDMDHENMFWYRQDPGLGLRLIYFSYDVKMKEKGDIPEGYSVSREKKERFSLILESASTNQTSMYLCASSFRRQGEQYFGPGTRLTVT.